This T cell receptor beta chain was identified during a study of blood T cell repertoires in COVID-19. Germline CDR1 is KGHSH and CDR2 is LQKENI. The ends lost 6 bases at V and 7 bases at J; junction bases unmatched: 3. The CDR3 totals 13 residues. Using immunoSEQ multiplex PCR, the repertoire was profiled, and TCRdb retains in-frame clones only, with some absent. The sample carries 150,000 to 250,000 clones, 70% to 80% recorded once. This TCR derives from a woman aged 40 to 50 with COVID-19, enrolled during active disease. The chain links TRBV18 to TRBJ1-6; 7 bases map to TRBD1. The source material was peripheral blood. The CDR3 sequence: CASSTGLNSPLHF. CDR3 nucleotides: TGTGCCAGCTCGACAGGGTTGAATTCACCCCTCCACTTT.